Below are 9 T cell receptor beta chains sequenced from a single sample in a study of beta chain features in type 1 diabetes. The entirety of the isolated RNA underwent reverse transcription, so expressed TCRB transcripts were sequenced. Sequencing used immunoSEQ multiplex PCR; TCRdb keeps in-frame clones, though not all of them. The repertoire has roughly 370,000 clones, roughly 14% of them found once; the top ten carry about 0.034%. Sequenced material: naive CD4+ T cells from blood. The receptors were sampled from a man aged 30 to 45 in good health.

This clone appeared a few times. The chain uses TRBV7-3 and TRBJ2-6; D gene ambiguous. Germline CDR1 is SGHTA and CDR2 is FQGTGA. Trimming removed 1 base at V and 2 bases at J, with 3 bases between. The CDR3 is 14 residues long. CDR3 amino acids: CASSLSPGANVLTF. DNA of the CDR3: TGTGCCAGCAGCTTAAGCCCTGGGGCCAACGTCCTGACTTTC.

The chain has TRBV10-3 and TRBJ2-5, with 7 bases matching TRBD2. The CDR3 runs to 15 residues. Trimming removed 8 bases from V and 2 bases from J; junction bases left unmatched: 11. Germline lookup yields CDR1 ENHRY and CDR2 SYGVKD. The CDR3, as DNA: TGTGCCATCGGTTCGGCGGGAGTTGCACAAGAGACCCAGTACTTC. It translates to CAIGSAGVAQETQYF.

The chain links TRBV4-1 to TRBJ2-7; D is perhaps TRBD1 or TRBD2 (5 bases each). Germline-derived CDR1 and CDR2 are MGHRA and YSYEKL. Trimming pared 0 bases from V and 10 bases from J, leaving 19 bases between. CDR3 length: 15 amino acids. The CDR3 region is CASSQEGQGRTRQYF. The CDR3 nucleotides read TGCGCCAGCAGCCAAGAAGGCCAGGGAAGGACTCGACAGTACTTC.

This chain links TRBV5-1 with TRBJ2-5; D ambiguous. Germline V gives CDR1 SGHRS, CDR2 YFSETQ. The CDR3 extends over 16 amino acids. Trimming shortened V by 3 bases and J by 1 base, and 16 bases separated the two germline ends. CDR3 region: CASSSSLMSSQETQYF. The CDR3 DNA is TGCGCCAGCAGCTCCTCCCTCATGTCATCCCAAGAGACCCAGTACTTC.

This chain links TRBV7-2 with TRBJ2-1; D is unclear. CDR1 is SGHTA, CDR2 FQGNSA, per germline. Trimming cost V 5 bases and J 6 bases, with 8 bases left between them. This CDR3 is 12 amino acids long. CDR3 bases: TGTGCCAGCAGCCCTGGCCCCAATGAGCAGTTCTTC. This translates into CASSPGPNEQFF.

This clone was picked up a small number of times. The chain links TRBV7-2 to TRBJ2-5, with D possibly TRBD2 on 7 matching bases. The length of the CDR3 is 14 residues. CDR1 is SGHTA, CDR2 FQGNSA, per germline. Between the trimmed V and J ends, which lost 5 bases and 2 bases, there was a span of 12 bases. CDR3 residues: CASSQGGAQETQYF. In DNA form, the CDR3 reads TGTGCCAGCAGCCAAGGGGGGGCTCAAGAGACCCAGTACTTC.

This chain joins TRBV29-1 and TRBJ1-2; D is perhaps TRBD1 (5 bases). The V gene's germline CDR1 is SQVTM and CDR2 ANQGSEA. The CDR3 is 14 amino acids. V shed 7 bases and J shed 0 bases, with 15 bases lying between them. Written as DNA, the CDR3 is TGCAGCGCCCCGGCCGACAGCGCTAACTATGGCTACACCTTC. Its translation: CSAPADSANYGYTF.

In this sample, this clone turned up a few times. This rearrangement joins TRBV4-3 to TRBJ2-5, with D hard to call. The CDR3 covers 15 residues. Germline V CDR1 and CDR2: LGHNA, YSLEER. V gave up 0 bases and J gave up 11 bases, with 19 bases separating them. CDR3 residues: CASSQDIGSTLQQYF. As DNA, the CDR3 is TGCGCCAGCAGCCAAGATATAGGCAGTACTTTGCAGCAGTACTTC.

The rearrangement uses TRBV21-1 and TRBJ1-4. TRBV21-1 is classified as a pseudogene. The CDR3 sequence is 15 residues long. The CDR3 loop is CASSPSWGDREKLFF. CDR3 sequence (DNA): TGTGCCAGCAGCCCCAGTTGGGGGGATAGGGAAAAACTGTTTTTT.